Below, 10 T cell receptor beta chains from the same sample are listed, as sequenced in a study of technical replicates of blood from four donors. Data came from immunoSEQ multiplex PCR; TCRdb stores just in-frame clones and leaves some out. The sample lists just over 70,000 clones, 85% to 95% seen once, with around 0.37% in the top ten. The specimen sequenced was T cells isolated from PBMCs. These receptor sequences come from a human donor in good health.

This chain links TRBV9 with TRBJ2-7; 7 positions agree with TRBD1. CDR1 is SGDLS and CDR2 is YYNGEE in the germline V gene. The CDR3 sequence is 12 residues long. Trimming removed 3 bases from V and 4 bases from J; junction bases left unmatched: 1. The CDR3 reads CASSDRGYEQYF. CDR3 bases: TGTGCCAGCAGCGACAGGGGATACGAGCAGTACTTC.

The V call is TRBV4-3, the J call TRBJ1-1; D is ambiguous. Germline CDR1 reads LGHNA; CDR2 reads YSLEER. V shed 0 bases and J shed 5 bases, with 10 bases lying between them. This CDR3 comprises 14 residues. CDR3 DNA: TGCGCCAGCAGCCAAGAATATGGAGAAACTGAAGCTTTCTTT. Amino acid sequence: CASSQEYGETEAFF.

This clone was recorded once. The chain recombines TRBV13 with TRBJ2-3; D might be TRBD2 (5 bases). The germline gives CDR1 PRHDT, CDR2 FYEKMQ (reference sequence). CDR3 length: 14 amino acids. Trimming shortened V by 0 bases and J by 6 bases, and 10 bases separated the two germline ends. The CDR3 is CASSLGARGDTQYF. In nucleotides, the CDR3 is TGTGCCAGCAGCTTAGGGGCTCGCGGGGATACGCAGTATTTT.

The chain carries TRBV30 and TRBJ1-5; 9 bases align to TRBD1. The CDR3 has 15 amino acids. Losses at the gene ends were 0 bases for V and 5 bases for J; bases not matched to a gene: 5. The germline gives CDR1 GTSNPN, CDR2 SVGIG (reference sequence). In DNA, the CDR3 is TGTGCCTGGAGTGTAGGAACAGGGGGCGATCAGCCCCAGCATTTT. Encoded protein: CAWSVGTGGDQPQHF.

In DNA, the CDR3 is TGTGCCAGCAGCTTAGCCCCGTTCTCTGGAAACACCATATATTTT. The encoded protein is CASSLAPFSGNTIYF. The J gene is TRBJ1-3, the V gene TRBV7-6; D is unresolved. The CDR3 length is 15 residues. The germline V gene has CDR1 SGHVS and CDR2 FNYEAQ. Between the trimmed V and J ends, which lost 0 bases and 0 bases, there was a span of 6 bases.

The chain employs TRBV29-1 and TRBJ2-7; 14 nucleotides align to TRBD2. Germline CDR1 SQVTM, CDR2 ANQGSEA. Losses at the gene ends were 1 base for V and 0 bases for J; bases not matched to a gene: 8. The CDR3 is 18 residues long. The CDR3 nucleotides are TGCAGCGTTGAAGGCGGACTAGCGGGAGGACTAAGCTCCTACGAGCAGTACTTC. Protein: CSVEGGLAGGLSSYEQYF.

The chain employs TRBV9 and TRBJ1-1; no clear D. This CDR3 spans 13 amino acids. Trimming stripped 3 bases from V and 1 base from J, with 7 bases between. Per the germline V gene, CDR1 is SGDLS and CDR2 is YYNGEE. For the CDR3, the DNA is TGTGCCAGCAGCGCATCCCAGAACACTGAAGCTTTCTTT. Its translation: CASSASQNTEAFF.

CDR3 in DNA: TGTGCCAGCAGCTTAAGTCAGGGAAGAACTGAAGCTTTCTTT. This translates into CASSLSQGRTEAFF. V gene TRBV11-2 combines with J gene TRBJ1-1, with a weak D call TRBD1 (5 bases). The CDR3 sequence is 14 residues long. Germline CDR1 reads SGHAT; CDR2 reads FQNNGV. Trimming took off 2 bases at V and 5 bases at J, with 12 bases between the two ends.

The J gene is TRBJ1-2, the V gene TRBV4-2; 9 nucleotides agree with TRBD1. Germline trimming cut 3 bases from V and 5 bases from J; bases unmatched to any gene: 4. Germline CDR1 and CDR2: LGHNA and YNFKEQ. The CDR3 runs 14 residues. In nucleotides, the CDR3 is TGTGCCAGCAGCCACAAGGGACAGGGTTATGGCTACACCTTC. Its translation is CASSHKGQGYGYTF.

For the CDR3, the DNA is TGCGCCAGCAGCTTGTCCGGGACTAGCGGCTACAATGAGCAGTTCTTC. Translated, it gives CASSLSGTSGYNEQFF. The rearrangement uses TRBV5-1 and TRBJ2-1; TRBD2 matches 11 bases. Germline CDR1 and CDR2: SGHRS and YFSETQ. The CDR3 is made up of 16 amino acids. The V gene end was trimmed by 1 base and the J gene end by 3 bases; junction bases not matched to a gene: 3.